The 31 T cell receptor beta chains presented below share a single source sample, sequenced in a study of cytomegalovirus exposure and HLA in healthy donors. Measured with immunoSEQ multiplex PCR; TCRdb has only the in-frame clones, and not every one. The sample holds about 360,000 clones, about nine tenths seen once. Sample: PBMCs. The receptors were gathered from a young woman in good health and CMV-seronegative.

In its sample, this clone was seen once. This chain links TRBV5-6 with TRBJ1-6; 7 nucleotides agree with TRBD1. The CDR3 loop spans 17 amino acids. V gave up 0 bases and J gave up 4 bases; unmatched junction bases: 7. The germline V gene encodes CDR1 SGHDT and CDR2 YYEEEE. The CDR3, as DNA: TGTGCCAGCAGCTTGGGGATCCCGGGACAGTATAATTCACCCCTCCACTTT. This gives the protein CASSLGIPGQYNSPLHF.

This rearrangement joins TRBV2 to TRBJ1-1; 8 bases line up with TRBD1. Germline V gives CDR1 SNHLY, CDR2 FYNNEI. Losses at the gene ends were 1 base for V and 11 bases for J; bases not matched to a gene: 6. CDR3 length: 13 amino acids. The CDR3 DNA follows: TGTGCCAGCAGTGAAGGGGGACAGGCCAGGGCTTTCTTT. Translating gives CASSEGGQARAFF.

The J gene is TRBJ1-5, the V gene TRBV28; a weak D match, TRBD1 (6 bases). The length of the CDR3 is 15 residues. Germline CDR1 and CDR2: MDHEN and SYDVKM. Trimming stripped 1 base from V and 8 bases from J, with 15 bases between. Here the CDR3 DNA reads TGTGCCAGCAGTTTATTGGGGGCCTCGAGGGAGCCCCAGCATTTT. Translated: CASSLLGASREPQHF. The full variable domain, with the rest looked up from reference TRBV28 and TRBJ1-5, is DVKVTQSSRYLVKRTGEKVFLECVQDMDHENMFWYRQDPGLGLRLIYFSYDVKMKEKGDIPEGYSVSREKKERFSLILESASTNQTSMYLCASSLLGASREPQHFGDGTRLSIL.

The rearrangement joins TRBV28 to TRBJ1-1; 9 nucleotides agree with TRBD1. V was pared by 4 bases and J by 5 bases, with 8 bases of the junction left unmatched. Germline CDR1 and CDR2: MDHEN and SYDVKM. The CDR3 covers 15 residues. The CDR3 protein is CASSSGQGSGTEAFF. The DNA of the CDR3 is TGTGCCAGCAGTTCGGGACAGGGATCGGGGACTGAAGCTTTCTTT.

V usage is TRBV11-2 and J usage is TRBJ2-3; tentatively, D is TRBD2 (5 bases). Germline loops: CDR1 SGHAT, CDR2 FQNNGV. The CDR3 is made up of 14 amino acids. V gave up 1 base and J gave up 6 bases, with 11 bases separating them. The CDR3 protein is CASSLVLAWDTQYF. Written as DNA, the CDR3 is TGTGCCAGCAGCTTAGTCCTAGCATGGGATACGCAGTATTTT.

The chain is built from TRBV5-1 and TRBJ2-4, with TRBD1 matching over 8 bases. With V trimmed by 4 bases and J by 2 bases, 2 bases remained unmatched. This CDR3 has 14 amino acids. Germline CDR1 reads SGHRS; CDR2 reads YFSETQ. The CDR3 nucleotides are TGCGCCAGCAGCGCAGGGGGCCCCAAAAACATTCAGTACTTC. Translating gives CASSAGGPKNIQYF.

The V and J genes are TRBV28 and TRBJ2-7; D is perhaps TRBD1 (6 bases). Germline assignment: CDR1 MDHEN and CDR2 SYDVKM. The CDR3 is 16 residues long. The ends were cut back, 6 bases at V and 1 base at J, with 19 bases in the middle. CDR3 in DNA: TGTGCCAGCAGCTTCCCTTCCAGGGGTGGTTCCTACGAGCAGTACTTC. Protein product: CASSFPSRGGSYEQYF.

The CDR3 spells CASSSRRQGGTEAFF. In DNA form, the CDR3 reads TGTGCCAGCAGTTCTCGTCGACAGGGGGGCACTGAAGCTTTCTTT. V gene TRBV5-4 combines with J gene TRBJ1-1; 9 bases are a match to TRBD1. The CDR3 is 15 amino acids. V gave up 5 bases and J gave up 4 bases; unmatched junction bases: 9. Per germline, CDR1 SGHNT and CDR2 YYREEE (reference sequence).

Remarks on this clone: Other nucleotide sequences in the sample specify the same CDR3. The rearrangement joins TRBV19 to TRBJ1-5; possible D gene TRBD1, 6 bases. CDR1 is LNHDA and CDR2 is SQIVND in the germline V gene (reference sequence). This CDR3 is built from 13 residues. V lost 5 bases, J lost 7 bases, and 12 bases lay in between. The CDR3 DNA follows: TGTGCCAGTAGTCTACAGGGTGGACAGCCCCAGCATTTT. It encodes CASSLQGGQPQHF.

The chain uses TRBV14 and TRBJ1-1; perhaps TRBD1 as D (6 bases). This CDR3 is 14 amino acids long. Germline V gene lookup returns CDR1 SGHDN and CDR2 FVKESK. Trimming removed 4 bases from V and 5 bases from J, with 14 bases in between. This CDR3 is CASSRQGPATEAFF. As DNA, the CDR3 is TGTGCCAGCAGCCGGCAGGGGCCAGCAACTGAAGCTTTCTTT.

The rearrangement joins TRBV19 to TRBJ1-4, with D unresolved. V shed 3 bases and J shed 5 bases, with 16 bases lying between them. CDR1 is LNHDA and CDR2 is SQIVND in the germline V gene (reference sequence). This CDR3 is 16 amino acids long. The CDR3 region is CASSIGRLRVNEKLFF. CDR3 in DNA: TGTGCCAGTAGTATCGGTCGGTTGCGGGTCAATGAAAAACTGTTTTTT.

V gene TRBV30 combines with J gene TRBJ1-1; 7 nucleotides agree with TRBD1. CDR3 length: 13 amino acids. The germline CDR1 and CDR2 sequences are GTSNPN and SVGIG (reference sequence). The V gene end was trimmed by 8 bases and the J gene end by 1 base; junction bases not matched to a gene: 7. For the CDR3, the DNA is TGTGCCGTAGGACAGGTCGAGAACACTGAAGCTTTCTTT. The encoded protein is CAVGQVENTEAFF.

The chain uses TRBV6-1 and TRBJ2-7; D gene ambiguous. V lost 3 bases and J 6 bases, leaving 15 bases between the germline ends. The CDR3 loop spans 14 amino acids. Per germline, CDR1 MNHNS and CDR2 SASEGT. CDR3 nucleotides: TGTGCCAGCAGTGATACCCTGGCTAGAGGCGAGCAGTACTTC. Translating gives CASSDTLARGEQYF.

This clone was observed a handful of times. The J gene is TRBJ2-2, the V gene TRBV6-5; D is uncertain. CDR1 and CDR2 (germline): MNHEY, SVGAGI. Trimming left V 2 bases short and J 4 bases short, with 8 bases between. The CDR3 is 14 residues long. The CDR3 nucleotides are TGTGCCAGCAGTTACACTGGGCCCACCGGGGAGCTGTTTTTT. It codes for CASSYTGPTGELFF.

The rearrangement uses TRBV11-3 and TRBJ2-3, with TRBD2 matching 12 bases. Per germline, CDR1 SGHNT and CDR2 YENEEA. V shed 7 bases, J shed 2 bases, and the junction held 16 bases outside the gene matches. There are 19 residues in the CDR3. The CDR3 spells CASILNPETSGRATDTQYF. Here the CDR3 DNA reads TGTGCCAGCATCCTTAATCCCGAGACTAGCGGGAGAGCCACAGATACGCAGTATTTT.

The chain combines TRBV10-3 with TRBJ1-1, with a weak D call TRBD1 (6 bases). Trimming left V 0 bases short and J 4 bases short, with 9 bases between. Per germline, CDR1 ENHRY and CDR2 SYGVKD. This CDR3 region has 14 residues. The CDR3 nucleotides read TGTGCCATCAGTGAGTCGGGAGGGGGCACTGAAGCTTTCTTT. Its protein product is CAISESGGGTEAFF.

This chain uses TRBV28 with TRBJ2-7; no firm D call. Germline V gene sequence: CDR1 MDHEN, CDR2 SYDVKM. The CDR3 is 12 residues long. Trimming took 6 bases from V and 10 from J, leaving 16 bases between them. The CDR3 DNA follows: TGTGCCAGCAGCGTTCCTACTCGAGCACAGTACTTC. Amino acids: CASSVPTRAQYF. Full variable domain (outside the CDR3, taken from reference TRBV28 and TRBJ2-7): DVKVTQSSRYLVKRTGEKVFLECVQDMDHENMFWYRQDPGLGLRLIYFSYDVKMKEKGDIPEGYSVSREKKERFSLILESASTNQTSMYLCASSVPTRAQYFGPGTRLTVT.

This chain links TRBV30 with TRBJ2-2; D is undetermined. Germline V gene sequence: CDR1 GTSNPN, CDR2 SVGIG (reference sequence). The CDR3 totals 12 residues. V lost 0 bases and J 9 bases, leaving 8 bases between the germline ends. This CDR3 reads CAWSVPGRELFF. The CDR3 DNA reads TGTGCCTGGAGTGTCCCAGGCCGGGAGCTGTTTTTT.

This sequence joins TRBV5-6 and TRBJ2-2; TRBD1 aligns across 8 bases. This CDR3 contains 17 residues. From germline, CDR1 is SGHDT and CDR2 YYEEEE. The V segment lost 2 bases and the J segment 5 bases; nucleotides outside the gene matches: 11. The CDR3 DNA is TGTGCCAGCAGCTTAAGAGAGACAGGGGTTAATACCGGGGAGCTGTTTTTT. It encodes CASSLRETGVNTGELFF.

Concerning this clone itself: In the same sample, other DNA sequences code for this CDR3. The chain joins TRBV18 to TRBJ1-1; D is perhaps TRBD1 (5 bases). The CDR3 is 13 amino acids. V shed 3 bases and J shed 1 base, with 6 bases lying between them. Germline assignment: CDR1 KGHSH and CDR2 LQKENI. CDR3 coding DNA: TGTGCCAGCTCACCGACAGAGAACACTGAAGCTTTCTTT. This sequence encodes CASSPTENTEAFF.

This chain links TRBV6-6 with TRBJ1-2; no clear D gene. CDR1 is MNHNY, CDR2 SVGAGI, per germline (reference sequence). This CDR3 has 16 amino acids. Trimming took 7 bases from V and 3 from J, leaving 21 bases between them. CDR3 amino acids: CASTPGSKRAYYGYTF. In DNA, the CDR3 is TGTGCCAGCACCCCGGGATCCAAAAGGGCCTACTATGGCTACACCTTC.

Here the CDR3 reads CASSNSHNEQFF. Written as DNA, the CDR3 is TGTGCCAGCAGTAACAGCCACAATGAGCAGTTCTTC. The chain is built from TRBV6-4 and TRBJ2-1; D is unresolved. Looked up from germline, CDR1 is MRHNA and CDR2 is SNTAGT. The CDR3 has 12 residues. V lost 5 bases to trimming and J lost 5 bases, with 7 bases between them.

The rearrangement joins TRBV4-2 to TRBJ2-3, with 14 bases aligning to TRBD2. The length of the CDR3 is 15 residues. The germline CDR1 and CDR2 sequences are LGHNA and YNFKEQ. J was trimmed by 6 bases and V by 3 bases; bases with no gene match: 2. The DNA for the CDR3 is TGTGCCAGCAGCCAGGGACTAGCGGGAGTGGATACGCAGTATTTT. Translating gives CASSQGLAGVDTQYF.

This chain joins TRBV27 and TRBJ2-7, with D perhaps TRBD2 (6 bases). The V and J ends lost 11 bases and 2 bases respectively, with 19 bases between them. CDR3 size: 14 residues. The V gene's germline CDR1 is MNHEY and CDR2 SMNVEV (reference sequence). CDR3 nucleotide sequence: TGTGCCGCCCCAACCGGGACTTACACCTACGAGCAGTACTTC. Protein sequence: CAAPTGTYTYEQYF.

V usage is TRBV5-5 and J usage is TRBJ2-7; the D gene is possibly TRBD1 (6 bases). The germline CDR1 and CDR2 sequences are SGHKS and YYEKEE (reference sequence). V gave up 5 bases and J gave up 3 bases, with 27 bases separating them. This CDR3 has 18 residues. CDR3 nucleotide sequence: TGTGCCAGCAGTCACCAATTGACCGGGACAATCGATAACTACGAGCAGTACTTC. Its protein product is CASSHQLTGTIDNYEQYF.

This clone was recorded once. The chain carries TRBV5-6 and TRBJ1-1; the match to TRBD1 covers 7 bases. The junction had 3 bases not matched to a gene; V was cut back by 4 bases and J by 6 bases. Germline CDR1 SGHDT, CDR2 YYEEEE. This CDR3 spans 12 amino acids. CDR3 in DNA: TGTGCCAGCAGCGGTGACAGGGCTGAAGCTTTCTTT. As protein: CASSGDRAEAFF.

The rearrangement uses TRBV28 and TRBJ1-2, with D maybe TRBD1 (6 bases). Trimming removed 10 bases from V and 4 bases from J, with 19 bases in between. From germline, CDR1 is MDHEN and CDR2 SYDVKM. This CDR3 is 14 amino acids long. This CDR3 is CATKDRLIVYGYTF. CDR3 DNA: TGTGCCACCAAGGACAGACTTATAGTCTATGGCTACACCTTC.

A note on this clone: Other nucleotide sequences from this sample produce the same CDR3. This rearrangement joins TRBV9 to TRBJ1-5; D possibly corresponds to TRBD1 (5 bases). CDR3 length: 15 residues. Germline CDR1 SGDLS, CDR2 YYNGEE. V lost 3 bases to trimming and J lost 0 bases, with 10 bases between them. The CDR3 DNA sequence: TGTGCCAGCAGCGCGGGGGGGAGTAGCAATCAGCCCCAGCATTTT. Translated: CASSAGGSSNQPQHF.

This clone was recorded only once. The V gene is TRBV28, the J gene TRBJ2-7; D unclear. The CDR3 loop spans 9 amino acids. Germline V lookup: CDR1 MDHEN, CDR2 SYDVKM. Trimming pared 8 bases from V and 5 bases from J, leaving 4 bases between. CDR3 loop: CASYNEQYF. CDR3 bases: TGTGCCAGCTATAACGAGCAGTACTTC.

The rearrangement uses TRBV5-1 and TRBJ2-2, with 13 bases fitting TRBD2. Germline-derived CDR1 and CDR2 are SGHRS and YFSETQ. Unmatched junction bases numbered 1, after V lost 2 bases and J lost 0 bases. This CDR3 comprises 17 residues. CDR3 nucleotides: TGCGCCAGCAGCTTTACTAGCGGGAGGGCGAACACCGGGGAGCTGTTTTTT. Translating it yields CASSFTSGRANTGELFF.

This chain links TRBV21-1 with TRBJ2-2; the table's D gene call, TRBD1, was not cross checked with the DNA. TRBV21-1 is a pseudogene locus. CDR3 size: 18 residues. In DNA form, the CDR3 reads TGTGCCAGCAGCAAAGCAGGCACAGCTAAAACGAACACCGGGGAGCTGTTTTTT. Translating it yields CASSKAGTAKTNTGELFF.